The rows below give T cell receptor beta chains drawn from one sample of a study of T cell repertoires in ileal Crohn's disease. This table comes from immunoSEQ multiplex PCR, and its TCRdb copy is limited to in-frame clones, with some not included. The sample has under 15,000 clones, approximately 80% seen once. The sequenced sample was ileal tissue. These receptors were taken from an adult with Crohn's disease. CDR3s include the opening cysteine and the closing phenylalanine or tryptophan. A D gene is named only where the DNA matches it firmly. Not all rows give a size; the values are once, few, many and, for expanded clones, a class.

length	size	V	D	J	CDR3	DNA
15	-	TRBV6-1	-	TRBJ1-5	CASSTGQLGNQPQHF	TGTGCCAGCAGTACCGGACAGCTTGGTAATCAGCCCCAGCATTTT
14	-	TRBV18	-	TRBJ1-1	CASSPLIISGEAFF	TGTGCCAGCTCACCCCTCATAATCTCGGGGGAAGCTTTCTTT
16	-	TRBV7-9	TRBD1	TRBJ2-7	CASSLRDRKSSYEQYF	TGTGCCAGCAGCTTACGGGACAGGAAAAGCTCCTACGAGCAGTACTTC
16	-	TRBV5-1	-	TRBJ2-3	CASSLGSRVSTDTQYF	TGCGCCAGCAGCTTGGGGTCTCGGGTTAGCACAGATACGCAGTATTTT
13	-	TRBV6-6	TRBD1	TRBJ1-1	CASSVTGYTEAFF	TGTGCCAGCAGTGTGACAGGGTACACTGAAGCTTTCTTT
15	-	TRBV5-1	TRBD1	TRBJ2-7	CASSLSWDRRDEQYF	TGCGCCAGCAGCCTTAGTTGGGACAGACGCGACGAGCAGTACTTC
16	-	TRBV19	TRBD1	TRBJ1-3	CASTATGGYSGNTIYF	TGTGCCAGTACCGCGACAGGGGGCTACTCTGGAAACACCATATATTTT
13	-	TRBV7-2	-	TRBJ2-1	CAKSRGRDNEQFF	TGTGCCAAATCCCGAGGCCGAGACAATGAGCAGTTCTTC
17	once	TRBV12-5	TRBD1	TRBJ2-1	CASGLITGTGSYNEQFF	TGTGCTAGTGGTTTGATCACCGGGACAGGGTCCTACAATGAGCAGTTCTTC
14	-	TRBV7-3	TRBD1	TRBJ1-1	CASSKNTGGTEAFF	TGTGCCAGCAGCAAAAATACAGGGGGCACTGAAGCTTTCTTT
15	-	TRBV6-5	TRBD1	TRBJ1-2	CASSYDRAGNYGYTF	TGTGCCAGCAGTTACGACAGGGCGGGCAACTATGGCTACACCTTC
15	-	TRBV5-6	-	TRBJ1-4	CASSPSGRANEKLFF	TGTGCCAGCAGCCCGAGTGGGAGGGCTAATGAAAAACTGTTTTTT
14	-	TRBV5-1	-	TRBJ2-3	CASSPDSSTDTQYF	TGCGCCAGCAGCCCGGACAGTAGCACAGATACGCAGTATTTT
13	-	TRBV5-1	TRBD1	TRBJ1-2	CASSSTGGYGYTF	TGCGCCAGCAGTTCGACAGGGGGCTATGGCTACACCTTC
16	few	TRBV19	-	TRBJ1-3	CASSIPLISSGNTIYF	TGTGCCAGTAGTATCCCTTTGATCAGCTCTGGAAACACCATATATTTT
16	-	TRBV28	-	TRBJ1-5	CASSLSPLSFNQPQHF	TGTGCCAGCAGTTTATCCCCACTCTCATTCAATCAGCCCCAGCATTTT
17	-	TRBV4-2	TRBD1	TRBJ1-2	CASSQVGLGQGTEGYTF	TGTGCCAGCAGCCAAGTGGGACTCGGACAGGGGACGGAGGGCTACACCTTC
13	few	TRBV11-3	-	TRBJ1-1	CASSLDGPGEAFF	TGTGCCAGCAGCTTAGATGGCCCGGGGGAAGCTTTCTTT
14	once	TRBV4-3	-	TRBJ2-7	CASSQDFEVHEQYF	TGCGCCAGCAGCCAAGATTTTGAGGTCCACGAGCAGTACTTC
11	-	TRBV6-6	-	TRBJ2-1	CASSSEFEQFF	TGTGCCAGCAGTTCAGAATTTGAGCAGTTCTTC
14	-	TRBV7-2	TRBD2	TRBJ2-1	CASSEGLGVNEQFF	TGTGCCAGCAGCGAGGGACTAGGCGTCAATGAGCAGTTCTTC
14	-	TRBV7-2	-	TRBJ1-5	CASSEDSSNQPQHF	TGTGCCAGCAGTGAGGACAGTAGCAATCAGCCCCAGCATTTT
13	-	TRBV7-9	-	TRBJ1-5	CALQDIGDQPQHF	TGTGCCTTACAAGACATAGGTGATCAGCCCCAGCATTTT
13	-	TRBV2	TRBD2	TRBJ2-7	CAASPSGAYEQYF	TGTGCCGCCTCTCCTAGCGGGGCCTACGAGCAGTACTTC
12	few	TRBV2	-	TRBJ1-1	CASSRETTEAFF	TGTGCCAGCAGTAGAGAAACGACTGAAGCTTTCTTT
16	-	TRBV11-2	TRBD2	TRBJ2-7	CASSLGSWGGRYEQYF	TGTGCCAGCAGCTTAGGCTCATGGGGGGGGAGATACGAGCAGTACTTC
15	-	TRBV5-1	TRBD1	TRBJ2-7	CASSSGQGLSYEQYF	TGCGCCAGCAGCTCAGGACAGGGGTTATCCTACGAGCAGTACTTC
13	-	TRBV29-1	TRBD1	TRBJ2-5	CSVGQGAEETQYF	TGCAGCGTTGGTCAGGGGGCAGAGGAGACCCAGTACTTC
16	-	TRBV5-1	TRBD1	TRBJ1-5	CASSGYGQVSNQPQHF	TGCGCCAGCAGCGGGTACGGACAGGTAAGCAATCAGCCCCAGCATTTT
12	-	TRBV6-6	-	TRBJ2-7	CASSRDFYEQYF	TGTGCCAGCAGCAGGGACTTCTACGAGCAGTACTTC
15	-	TRBV5-1	TRBD2	TRBJ2-1	CASSLYGGDNNEQFF	TGCGCCAGCAGCTTGTACGGGGGGGATAACAATGAGCAGTTCTTC
15	-	TRBV30	-	TRBJ2-6	CAWSVVGSGANVLTF	TGTGCCTGGAGTGTAGTCGGGTCTGGGGCCAACGTCCTGACTTTC
15	-	TRBV7-2	-	TRBJ1-5	CASSLAAGNPQPQHF	TGTGCCAGCAGCTTAGCAGCGGGGAACCCCCAGCCCCAGCATTTT
16	once	TRBV5-1	TRBD1	TRBJ2-2	CASSLADRGNTGELFF	TGCGCCAGCAGCTTGGCCGACAGGGGGAACACCGGGGAGCTGTTTTTT
15	-	TRBV11-2	TRBD2	TRBJ2-7	CASSLLAGVSYEQYF	TGTGCCAGCAGCTTGCTAGCGGGAGTTTCCTACGAGCAGTACTTC
15	-	TRBV5-1	TRBD2	TRBJ2-5	CASSLRWGGQETQYF	TGCGCCAGCAGCCTGAGATGGGGGGGACAAGAGACCCAGTACTTC
15	once	TRBV4-2	-	TRBJ1-1	CASSQGWGQGTEAFF	TGTGCCAGCAGCCAAGGTTGGGGGCAGGGAACTGAAGCTTTCTTT
14	-	TRBV5-4	-	TRBJ2-5	CASSLEPGKKTQYF	TGTGCCAGCAGCTTGGAACCGGGGAAAAAGACCCAGTACTTC
18	few	TRBV28	TRBD1	TRBJ1-5	CASSRTGGVPYSNQPQHF	TGTGCCAGCAGTCGTACAGGGGGCGTCCCCTATAGCAATCAGCCCCAGCATTTT
12	-	TRBV19	TRBD2	TRBJ2-1	CASRGGRDEQFF	TGTGCCAGTAGGGGAGGGAGGGATGAGCAGTTCTTC
14	-	TRBV5-1	TRBD1	TRBJ2-7	CASTPDRPSYEQYF	TGCGCCAGCACCCCGGACAGGCCTTCCTACGAGCAGTACTTC
12	few	TRBV2	-	TRBJ2-3	CASSVSTDTQYF	TGTGCCAGCAGTGTAAGCACAGATACGCAGTATTTT
14	medium-sized	TRBV2	TRBD1	TRBJ1-1	CASRGARGLGEAFF	TGTGCCAGCAGGGGGGCCAGGGGGCTGGGTGAAGCTTTCTTT
16	-	TRBV6-4	TRBD1	TRBJ1-2	CASSTDLPGQGVRYTF	TGTGCCAGCAGTACTGACCTACCGGGACAGGGCGTTCGCTACACCTTC
15	-	TRBV28	-	TRBJ2-2	CASRPSGRTTGELFF	TGTGCCAGCAGGCCTAGTGGGAGGACCACCGGGGAGCTGTTTTTT
16	-	TRBV6-1	TRBD1	TRBJ1-4	CASSEVTTGSNEKLFF	TGTGCCAGCAGTGAAGTGACGACAGGGTCGAATGAAAAACTGTTTTTT
13	-	TRBV5-1	-	TRBJ1-5	CASSLRGDQPQHF	TGCGCCAGCAGTTTACGGGGTGATCAGCCCCAGCATTTT
16	once	TRBV19	TRBD1	TRBJ2-3	CASSTGQGAGTDTQYF	TGTGCCAGTAGTACGGGACAGGGGGCGGGCACAGATACGCAGTATTTT
13	few	TRBV30	TRBD1	TRBJ2-3	CAWRTGGTDTQYF	TGTGCCTGGAGGACAGGGGGTACAGATACGCAGTATTTT
14	-	TRBV7-2	TRBD1	TRBJ2-7	CASSAYRGTNEQYF	TGTGCCAGCAGCGCCTACAGGGGGACGAACGAGCAGTACTTC
14	-	TRBV19	TRBD1	TRBJ1-4	CASSTRTGGEKLFF	TGTGCCAGTAGTACCCGGACAGGGGGCGAAAAACTGTTTTTT
15	-	TRBV5-1	-	TRBJ1-1	CASSRINTGNTEAFF	TGCGCCAGCAGCCGGATCAACACGGGGAACACTGAAGCTTTCTTT
12	-	TRBV4-1	-	TRBJ2-7	CASSQNGYEQYF	TGCGCCAGCAGCCAAAACGGTTACGAGCAGTACTTC
11	-	TRBV20-1	-	TRBJ1-2	CSATLPGGYTF	TGCAGTGCTACGTTACCGGGGGGCTACACCTTC
17	-	TRBV18	-	TRBJ1-5	CASSPNQGKYSNQPQHF	TGTGCCAGCTCACCAAACCAGGGAAAATATAGCAATCAGCCCCAGCATTTT